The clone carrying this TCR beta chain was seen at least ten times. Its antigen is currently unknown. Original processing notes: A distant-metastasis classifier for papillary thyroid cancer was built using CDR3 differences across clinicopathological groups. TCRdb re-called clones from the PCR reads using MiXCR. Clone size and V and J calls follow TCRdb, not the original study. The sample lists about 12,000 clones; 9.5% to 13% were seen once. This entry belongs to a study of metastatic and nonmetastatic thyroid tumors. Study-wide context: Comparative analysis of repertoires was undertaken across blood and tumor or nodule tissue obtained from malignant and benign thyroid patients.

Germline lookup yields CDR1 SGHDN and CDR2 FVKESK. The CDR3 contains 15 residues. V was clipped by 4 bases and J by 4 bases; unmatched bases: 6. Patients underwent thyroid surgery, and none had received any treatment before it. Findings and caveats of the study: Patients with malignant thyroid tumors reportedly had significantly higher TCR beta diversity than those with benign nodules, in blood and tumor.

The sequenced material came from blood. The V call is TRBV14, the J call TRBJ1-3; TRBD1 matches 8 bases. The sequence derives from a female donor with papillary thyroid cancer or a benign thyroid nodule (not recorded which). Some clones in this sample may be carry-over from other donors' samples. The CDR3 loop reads CASSPGRGPGNTIYF. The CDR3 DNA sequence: TGTGCCAGCAGCCCGGGCAGGGGGCCAGGAAACACCATATATTTT. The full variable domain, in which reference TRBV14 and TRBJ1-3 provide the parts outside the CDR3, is EAGVTQFPSHSVIEKGQTVTLRCDPISGHDNLYWYRRVMGKEIKFLLHFVKESKQDESGMPNNRFLAERTGGTYSTLKVQPAELEDSGVYFCASSPGRGPGNTIYFGEGSWLTVV.